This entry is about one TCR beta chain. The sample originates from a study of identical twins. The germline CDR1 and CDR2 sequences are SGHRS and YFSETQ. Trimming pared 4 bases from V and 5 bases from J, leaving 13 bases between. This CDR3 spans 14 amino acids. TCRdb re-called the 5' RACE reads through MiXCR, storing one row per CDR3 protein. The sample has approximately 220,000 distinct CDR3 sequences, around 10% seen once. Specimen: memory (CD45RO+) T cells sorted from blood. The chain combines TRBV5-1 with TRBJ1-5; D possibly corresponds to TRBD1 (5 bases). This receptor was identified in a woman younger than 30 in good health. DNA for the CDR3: TGCGCCAGCAGCCCGGACGGGGGAGATCAGCCCCAGCATTTT. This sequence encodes CASSPDGGDQPQHF.